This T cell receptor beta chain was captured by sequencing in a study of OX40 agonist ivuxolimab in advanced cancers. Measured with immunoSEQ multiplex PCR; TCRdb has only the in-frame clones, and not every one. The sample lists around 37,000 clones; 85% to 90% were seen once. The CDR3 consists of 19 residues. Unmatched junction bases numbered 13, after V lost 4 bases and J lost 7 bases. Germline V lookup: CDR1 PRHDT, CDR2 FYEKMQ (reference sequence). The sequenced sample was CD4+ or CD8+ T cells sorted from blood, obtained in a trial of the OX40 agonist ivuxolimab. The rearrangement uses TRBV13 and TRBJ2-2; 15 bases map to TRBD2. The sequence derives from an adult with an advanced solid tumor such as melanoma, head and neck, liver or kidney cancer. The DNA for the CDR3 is TGTGCCAGCAGCTCAACTTCCGGGACTAGCGGGAGGAAATACGGGGAGCTGTTTTTT. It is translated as CASSSTSGTSGRKYGELFF. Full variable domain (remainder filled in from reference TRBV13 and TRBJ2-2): AAGVIQSPRHLIKEKRETATLKCYPIPRHDTVYWYQQGPGQDPQFLISFYEKMQSDKGSIPDRFSAQQFSDYHSELNMSSLELGDSALYFCASSSTSGTSGRKYGELFFGEGSRLTVL.